The clone carrying this T cell receptor (beta chain) was seen a few times. Its antigen is not identified. This specimen belongs to a study of T cells in Graves' hyperthyroidism and ophthalmopathy. Study observations and caveats: Most thyroid-expanded clonotypes above 0.001 were also found in blood.

Regions amplified from RNA transcripts were the TCR beta CDR3 regions. Researchers ran a first-round RT-PCR on the TCR CDR3 using the HTBI primer set. MiXCR, run by TCRdb on the multiplex PCR reads, gives a single entry per CDR3 protein. The table has about 360,000 distinct CDR3 sequences, around 13% seen once; the top ten hold around a tenth. Exclusion followed for patients with uncontrolled infection, other autoimmune disease, pregnancy or lactation. Extraction of PBMCs used more than 8.5 ml of fresh peripheral blood. Material: blood. The sequence derives from a woman under 30 with Graves' hyperthyroidism.

As DNA, the CDR3 is TGTGCCAGCTCACCAAGTCCGGGACATTATAATTCACCCCTCCACTTT. It is translated as CASSPSPGHYNSPLHF. The V call is TRBV18, the J call TRBJ1-6; D perhaps matches TRBD1 (6 bases). Germline loops: CDR1 KGHSH, CDR2 LQKENI. This CDR3 region has 16 residues. V was shortened by 2 bases and J by 4 bases, with 12 bases between the two germline ends.